The clone carrying this T cell receptor beta chain was seen more than once but under ten times. Its target is unknown. The sample belongs to a study of cytomegalovirus exposure and HLA in healthy donors. Across the whole study: Unique TCRs numbering around 80 million, obtained from HLA-typed donors, made up an early data release. Study conclusions and caveats: Common viral pathogens seemed, in a later analysis, to connect with several of the most significant clusters. For TCR beta chains, V- and J-gene trimming was later linked to a missense DCLRE1C variant. In vitro data verified a few CMV-associated chains as specific for CMV antigens.

The PCR used 60 Vbeta and 13 Jbeta primers. Assay: immunoSEQ multiplex PCR; the TCRdb copy retains only in-frame clones and omits some. The table has about 190,000 clones, approximately 81% seen once. CDR3 length: 16 residues. Germline V gene lookup returns CDR1 SGHTA and CDR2 FQGNSA. Losses at the gene ends were 1 base for V and 3 bases for J; bases not matched to a gene: 5. Input material: PBMCs. This receptor was identified in a man aged 45 to 65 in good health and CMV-seronegative. The V and J genes are TRBV7-2 and TRBJ2-1; 8 nucleotides align to TRBD2. CDR3 DNA: TGTGCCAGCAGCTTAGTAGCGGGGACTATCTACAATGAGCAGTTCTTC. Protein sequence: CASSLVAGTIYNEQFF.